This T cell receptor (beta chain) was obtained from a study of cytomegalovirus exposure and HLA in healthy donors. About the research overall: Unique TCRs numbering around 80 million, obtained from HLA-typed donors, made up an early data release. Study-wide findings and caveats: Most TCR sequences were uncommon, yet certain public TCRs appeared in many donors. Presence/absence results assume similar sequencing depth per donor, which may not hold.

This PCR relied on a set of 60 Vbeta primers and 13 Jbeta primers. Clones were sequenced by immunoSEQ multiplex PCR, and TCRdb holds only the in-frame ones, with some missing. The sample has some 120,000 clones, roughly two thirds seen once; the top ten hold approximately 1.5%. Points on this clone: Its target is not known.

CDR1 SGHDT and CDR2 YYEEEE come from the germline V gene. Trimming shortened V by 4 bases and J by 3 bases, and 17 bases separated the two germline ends. This CDR3 is built from 16 residues. The chain links TRBV5-6 to TRBJ2-1; D is perhaps TRBD2 (6 bases). The specimen was PBMCs. This TCR came from a man aged 25 to 40 in good health and CMV-seropositive. CDR3 sequence: CASSPGRWRSYNEQFF. CDR3 bases: TGTGCCAGCAGCCCGGGGAGGTGGCGGAGCTACAATGAGCAGTTCTTC.